This T cell receptor beta chain was identified in a study of cytomegalovirus exposure and HLA in healthy donors. V lost 2 bases and J 6 bases, leaving 10 bases between the germline ends. The V gene's germline CDR1 is MNHEY and CDR2 SVGAGI. The CDR3 consists of 13 residues. The PCR had 60 Vbeta and 13 Jbeta primers. Profiling relied on immunoSEQ multiplex PCR, and the TCRdb table lists in-frame clones only, not all of them. The top ten clones hold about 2% of a sample with about 83,000 clones, approximately 80% of them seen once. Details on this clone: Its target is not known.

Study results and caveats: Confirmation was obtained in vitro that a few CMV-associated chains are specific for CMV antigens. Follow-up analysis later connected one missense variant in DCLRE1C with trimming of TCR beta V- and J-genes. Altogether, 164 TCR beta chains were recorded as cytomegalovirus-associated. HLA alleles showed associations with some 15,000 TCR beta sequences in a later analysis, at a 0.05 false discovery rate.

The chain couples TRBV6-5 to TRBJ1-1; no firm D call. This TCR was recovered from a woman between 25 and 40 years old in good health and CMV-seronegative. Sample: PBMCs. The CDR3 coding sequence is TGTGCCAGCAGTTACAGATCCGGGGCTGAAGCTTTCTTT. Translating gives CASSYRSGAEAFF.